These 4 T cell receptor beta chains originate from one sample sequenced in a study of molecular identifiers for immune sequencing clone quantification listed by TCRdb under 2018. The library was built by means of PCR. Sequencer: NextSeq 500. Through fastp at Q25 and MiXCR, TCRdb rebuilt clones from the public reads, retaining in-frame beta chains. One record per CDR3 amino acid sequence lists the most common genes and DNA. Here the sample has 90,000 to 120,000 distinct CDR3 sequences; under 40% occur a single time. Of the sample, around 3.8% is held by the ten largest clones. Sequenced material: naive CD8+ T cells from blood, with Jurkat cell RNA spiked in. The sample's cell subset or site label is to be understood as: FACS-sorted CD8+CD4-CCR7+CD45RA+ naive T cells. All receptors come from a human donor in good health. Some libraries in this study had Jurkat cell RNA spiked in.

This clonotype was seen repeatedly, ten times or more. The genes are TRBV5-6 and TRBJ2-5; D ambiguous. V gave up 0 bases and J gave up 0 bases, with 9 bases separating them. There are 15 residues in the CDR3. Germline assignment: CDR1 SGHDT and CDR2 YYEEEE. This CDR3 is CASSLAPRYQETQYF. CDR3 nucleotides: TGTGCCAGCAGCTTGGCCCCTCGGTACCAAGAGACCCAGTACTTC.

The V gene is TRBV12-3 or TRBV12-4, the J gene TRBJ2-2; the match to TRBD1 covers 7 bases. The J segment lost 3 bases and the V segment lost 6 bases, leaving 4 bases of the junction unmatched. This CDR3 is 14 amino acids long. Written as DNA, the CDR3 is TGTGCCAGCAGCTCAGGACAGGACACCGGGGAGCTGTTTTTT. Protein sequence: CASSSGQDTGELFF.

As for this clonotype: A much more abundant neighbour one base away suggests this may be a read error. The chain uses TRBV5-3 and TRBJ1-5; D call uncertain. TRBV5-3 is filed as an ORF, its function uncertain. The CDR3 contains 12 residues. Trimming left V 8 bases short and J 5 bases short, with 11 bases between. The CDR3 nucleotides are TGTGCCAGCGGCTTGAGCCATCAGCCCCAGCATTTT. It translates to CASGLSHQPQHF.

A remark on this clonotype: This may be a read error: a much more frequent sequence differs by one nucleotide. The CDR3, as DNA: TGTGCCAGCAGCTTGGGACCTACTGGAGCTTTCTTT. Protein sequence: CASSLGPTGAFF. This sequence joins TRBV5-3 and TRBJ1-1; D might be TRBD1 (5 bases). TRBV5-3 is placed among ORFs of uncertain function. The CDR3 sequence is 12 residues long.